The 8 T cell receptor beta chains below come from one sample, sequenced in a study of shared clonotypes between healthy human individuals. Generated by immunoSEQ multiplex PCR, the TCRdb table keeps only in-frame clones and is missing some. Of over a million clones in the sample, about 70% were seen once. Source material: memory CD4+ T cells sorted from blood. Subset given: CD45RA-negative fraction. These receptors were obtained from a young man in good health.

The CDR3 DNA sequence: TGTGCCAGCAGCCGCGGGACAGTCTCTAATGAAAAACTGTTTTTT. Its protein product is CASSRGTVSNEKLFF. The genes are TRBV7-2 and TRBJ1-4; 7 bases align to TRBD1. This CDR3 spans 15 amino acids. The ends lost 5 bases at V and 3 bases at J; junction bases unmatched: 6. CDR1 is SGHTA, CDR2 FQGNSA, per germline.

The chain couples TRBV10-2 to TRBJ2-3, with 7 positions matching TRBD1. The CDR3 runs to 14 residues. V trimming: 6 bases; J trimming: 4 bases; junction bases outside the gene matches: 7. The germline V gene encodes CDR1 WSHSY and CDR2 SAAADI. The CDR3 DNA follows: TGCGCCAGCAGGGGGACAGCGTTCGCAGATACGCAGTATTTT. The encoded protein is CASRGTAFADTQYF.

V and J are TRBV2 and TRBJ2-7; D call uncertain. V lost 7 bases and J lost 0, with 10 bases in between. Germline CDR1 SNHLY, CDR2 FYNNEI. The CDR3 has 13 amino acids. The chain's CDR3 is CASNEVSSYEQYF. CDR3 nucleotides: TGTGCCAGCAATGAGGTGAGCTCCTACGAGCAGTACTTC.

The J gene is TRBJ1-2, the V gene TRBV6-5; D call uncertain. CDR3 length equals 11 residues. Trimming stripped 8 bases from V and 4 bases from J, with 8 bases between. From germline, CDR1 is MNHEY and CDR2 SVGAGI. The CDR3 DNA follows: TGTGCCAGCCGAGCACCCTATGGCTACACCTTC. It yields the protein CASRAPYGYTF.

This chain links TRBV2 with TRBJ1-2; possible D gene TRBD1, 6 bases. Germline V gene data show CDR1 as SNHLY and CDR2 as FYNNEI. V was pared by 8 bases and J by 6 bases, with 16 bases between. The CDR3 sequence is 13 residues long. CDR3 residues: CASGGGRGNGYTF. The DNA for the CDR3 is TGTGCCAGCGGAGGGGGAAGAGGGAATGGCTACACCTTC.

The chain is built from TRBV5-6 and TRBJ2-5; 9 bases are shared with TRBD1. The V gene end was trimmed by 4 bases and the J gene end by 12 bases; junction bases not matched to a gene: 7. The CDR3 consists of 12 residues. Germline V gives CDR1 SGHDT, CDR2 YYEEEE. Here the CDR3 reads CASSQFRDREYF. Here the CDR3 DNA reads TGTGCCAGCAGCCAATTCCGGGACAGGGAGTACTTC. Looking up the rest from reference TRBV5-6 and TRBJ2-5 gives the full variable domain: DAGVTQSPTHLIKTRGQQVTLRCSPKSGHDTVSWYQQALGQGPQFIFQYYEEEERQRGNFPDRFSGHQFPNYSSELNVNALLLGDSALYLCASSQFRDREYFGPGTRLLVL.

This clone occurred a few times. The chain couples TRBV27 to TRBJ1-5, with 7 bases that match TRBD1. The CDR3 contains 15 residues. CDR1 MNHEY and CDR2 SMNVEV come from the germline V gene (reference sequence). Germline trimming cut 9 bases from V and 2 bases from J; bases unmatched to any gene: 10. CDR3 DNA sequence: TGTGCCAGGAGGGGGCGGAAGGAGGGCAATCAGCCCCAGCATTTT. Translation: CARRGRKEGNQPQHF.

The chain has TRBV7-2 and TRBJ1-2, with D unresolved. V was pared by 3 bases and J by 6 bases, with 11 bases between. The length of the CDR3 is 13 residues. Germline-derived CDR1 and CDR2 are SGHTA and FQGNSA. The CDR3, as DNA: TGTGCCAGCAGCTTCCCGGCAGGAAATGGCTACACCTTC. Its translation: CASSFPAGNGYTF.